Following are 19 T cell receptor beta chains from one sample sequenced in a study of T cell responses to AZD1222 COVID-19 vaccine (dated by TCRdb to about 2021). The library was made by the immunoSEQ multiplex PCR assay. The immuneACCESS repertoire file appears here via TCRdb, limited to in-frame rearrangements. These files lack a portion of the clones; in checked studies, under half of the deficit traces to unresolved V genes, and the cause of the others is not known. This sample comprises about 94,000 clones, 85% of them detected only once. About 4.5% of the sample lies in the top ten. In the paper's terms, the time point label means: about 28 days (+/-7) after the second vaccine dose. The sequencing here drew on peripheral blood, taken 28 days after the second AZD1222 dose. The receptors stem from an adult who received the AZD1222 COVID-19 vaccine.

The CDR3 loop reads CASSSAGGPVNEQFF. DNA for the CDR3: TGTGCCAGCAGTTCGGCGGGGGGGCCCGTGAATGAGCAGTTCTTC. The J gene is TRBJ2-1, the V gene TRBV6-2 or TRBV6-3, with 9 positions matching TRBD2. Losses at the gene ends were 4 bases for V and 7 bases for J; bases not matched to a gene: 8. The CDR3 consists of 15 residues. Looked up from germline, CDR1 is MNHEY and CDR2 is SVGEGT.

This chain links TRBV19 with TRBJ2-7, with TRBD2 matching over 10 bases. Looked up from germline, CDR1 is LNHDA and CDR2 is SQIVND (reference sequence). Trimming removed 5 bases from V and 6 bases from J; junction bases left unmatched: 10. CDR3 length: 15 residues. The CDR3 region is CASSLRAGGPFEQYF. The CDR3 DNA sequence: TGTGCCAGTAGTCTCCGAGCGGGAGGGCCGTTCGAGCAGTACTTC.

The genes are TRBV15 and TRBJ1-2, with unresolved D. CDR1 and CDR2 from the germline V gene are LNHNV and YYDKDF (reference sequence). V lost 3 bases and J 5 bases, leaving 7 bases between the germline ends. This CDR3 region has 12 residues. DNA for the CDR3: TGTGCCACCAGCAGCGACGGTTATGGCTACACCTTC. Its translation: CATSSDGYGYTF.

The chain links TRBV3-1 (or the pseudogene TRBV3-2) to TRBJ1-2; the match to TRBD1 covers 9 bases. The CDR3 runs 16 residues. V dropped 4 bases and J dropped 7; count of bases not matched to a gene: 13. Germline V lookup: CDR1 LGHDT, CDR2 YNNKEL (reference sequence). The CDR3 DNA is TGTGCCAGCAGCCGCGACCTGGCGGGACAGGGCCGTGGCTACACCTTC. Its protein product is CASSRDLAGQGRGYTF.

This clone was found once. CDR3 residues: CAWSVGGTGGNEQYF. The CDR3 nucleotides are TGTGCCTGGAGTGTCGGTGGGACAGGGGGCAACGAGCAGTACTTC. The rearrangement uses TRBV30 and TRBJ2-7, with TRBD1 matching 12 bases. The germline gives CDR1 GTSNPN, CDR2 SVGIG (reference sequence). This CDR3 has 15 amino acids. The trim removed 0 bases at V and 5 bases at J, leaving 5 bases unmatched.

The CDR3 spells CAWSFKQGWGEAFF. In nucleotides, the CDR3 is TGTGCCTGGAGTTTTAAACAGGGTTGGGGTGAAGCTTTCTTT. The chain couples TRBV30 to TRBJ1-1, with D possibly being TRBD1 (6 bases). Germline values: CDR1 GTSNPN, CDR2 SVGIG (reference sequence). The CDR3 extends over 14 amino acids. Trimming removed 2 bases from V and 7 bases from J, with 17 bases in between.

The chain uses TRBV27 and TRBJ2-5; 10 bases fit TRBD2. CDR3 length equals 15 residues. Trimming removed 4 bases from V and 1 base from J; junction bases left unmatched: 3. The germline gives CDR1 MNHEY, CDR2 SMNVEV (reference sequence). CDR3 in DNA: TGTGCCAGCAGTTACCGACTAGCGGGCCAAGAGACCCAGTACTTC. Translating gives CASSYRLAGQETQYF.

V is TRBV28 and J is TRBJ1-2; possible D gene TRBD1, 6 bases. Germline V lookup: CDR1 MDHEN, CDR2 SYDVKM. The length of the CDR3 is 13 residues. With 3 bases removed from V and 5 bases from J, the gap between germline ends came to 10 bases. CDR3 DNA sequence: TGTGCCAGCAGTTTCCGGGGGCTGTATGGCTACACCTTC. Residues: CASSFRGLYGYTF.

The rearrangement links TRBV28 to TRBJ2-2, with D perhaps TRBD2 (5 bases). Germline V gene data show CDR1 as MDHEN and CDR2 as SYDVKM. The V end was cut by 2 bases, the J end by 1 base, with 5 bases between. This CDR3 contains 14 residues. The CDR3 nucleotides are TGTGCCAGCAGTTTAGGGAGGAACACCGGGGAGCTGTTTTTT. This translates into CASSLGRNTGELFF.

The rearrangement uses TRBV7-9 and TRBJ1-3; no firm D call. V was clipped by 2 bases and J by 0 bases, with 8 bases between them. The CDR3 runs 15 residues. In germline, CDR1 is SEHNR, CDR2 FQNEAQ (reference sequence). CDR3 DNA sequence: TGTGCCAGCAGCTTAACTCGGAGCTCTGGAAACACCATATATTTT. Its translation is CASSLTRSSGNTIYF.

The chain carries TRBV7-8 and TRBJ1-5; D is undetermined. V was clipped by 5 bases and J by 0 bases, with 2 bases between them. The CDR3 is 12 residues long. CDR1 is SGHVS, CDR2 FQNEAQ, per germline. The CDR3 DNA sequence: TGTGCCAGCAGCCCTAGCAATCAGCCCCAGCATTTT. The encoded protein is CASSPSNQPQHF.

The genes are TRBV6-2 or TRBV6-3 and TRBJ1-2, with 9 bases lining up with TRBD1. Germline V gives CDR1 MNHEY, CDR2 SVGEGT. V shed 0 bases and J 5 bases; nucleotides not matched to a gene: 19. This CDR3 has 20 residues. CDR3 in amino acids: CASSYSRLGTGRNIGYGYTF. The CDR3 nucleotides are TGTGCCAGCAGTTACTCGAGACTAGGGACAGGGAGGAATATCGGATATGGCTACACCTTC.

For the CDR3, the DNA is TGTGCCAGCAGCCCTGGACTAGCCGGGGGAGAGACCCAGTACTTC. The encoded protein is CASSPGLAGGETQYF. The J gene is TRBJ2-5, the V gene TRBV14, with 8 bases matching TRBD2. This CDR3 has 15 residues. J gave up 4 bases and V 4 bases, and 8 bases lay outside the gene matches. The germline gives CDR1 SGHDN, CDR2 FVKESK.

The V gene is TRBV19, the J gene TRBJ2-5; 9 bases fit TRBD2. V was pared by 1 base and J by 2 bases, with 5 bases of the junction left unmatched. Germline loops: CDR1 LNHDA, CDR2 SQIVND (reference sequence). The CDR3 has 16 amino acids. CDR3 region: CASSIGLRGGQETQYF. CDR3 DNA sequence: TGTGCCAGTAGTATAGGTCTGCGGGGGGGGCAAGAGACCCAGTACTTC.

A few counts support this clone. V gene TRBV25-1 combines with J gene TRBJ1-2; 7 bases line up with TRBD1. Germline loops: CDR1 MGHDK, CDR2 SYGVNS. V was clipped by 8 bases and J by 4 bases; unmatched bases: 1. This CDR3 spans 11 amino acids. The CDR3 nucleotides are TGTGCCAGCCGACAGGGCTATGGCTACACCTTC. It codes for CASRQGYGYTF.

The chain joins TRBV6-5 to TRBJ2-3; 8 bases align to TRBD2. This CDR3 has 15 residues. Germline values: CDR1 MNHEY, CDR2 SVGAGI. J lost 5 bases, V lost 0 bases, and 4 bases had no gene match. CDR3 DNA sequence: TGTGCCAGCAGTTACTCGGCGGGGGGTAAAGATACGCAGTATTTT. It is translated as CASSYSAGGKDTQYF.

This clone was counted between two and nine times. The chain is built from TRBV4-1 and TRBJ1-1, with no clear D. This CDR3 has 13 amino acids. Germline-derived CDR1 and CDR2 are MGHRA and YSYEKL. Trimming took 4 bases from V and 2 from J, leaving 8 bases between them. CDR3 nucleotides: TGCGCCAGCAGCCGAGGAGACAACACTGAAGCTTTCTTT. Residues: CASSRGDNTEAFF.

The V call is TRBV7-3, the J call TRBJ2-3, with D unclear. Trimming pared 9 bases from V and 0 bases from J, leaving 10 bases between. Germline assignment: CDR1 SGHTA and CDR2 FQGTGA. This CDR3 has 13 residues. CDR3 sequence (DNA): TGTGCCAGTAAAAGGATGAGCACAGATACGCAGTATTTT. Encoded protein: CASKRMSTDTQYF.

The rearrangement joins TRBV5-1 to TRBJ2-7, with 9 nucleotides matching TRBD1. The J segment lost 3 bases and the V segment lost 4 bases, leaving 11 bases of the junction unmatched. The CDR3 length is 16 residues. CDR1 and CDR2 from the germline V gene are SGHRS and YFSETQ. CDR3 in amino acids: CASSQGQGGLYYEQYF. The CDR3 coding sequence is TGCGCCAGCAGCCAGGGACAGGGAGGGTTGTACTACGAGCAGTACTTC.